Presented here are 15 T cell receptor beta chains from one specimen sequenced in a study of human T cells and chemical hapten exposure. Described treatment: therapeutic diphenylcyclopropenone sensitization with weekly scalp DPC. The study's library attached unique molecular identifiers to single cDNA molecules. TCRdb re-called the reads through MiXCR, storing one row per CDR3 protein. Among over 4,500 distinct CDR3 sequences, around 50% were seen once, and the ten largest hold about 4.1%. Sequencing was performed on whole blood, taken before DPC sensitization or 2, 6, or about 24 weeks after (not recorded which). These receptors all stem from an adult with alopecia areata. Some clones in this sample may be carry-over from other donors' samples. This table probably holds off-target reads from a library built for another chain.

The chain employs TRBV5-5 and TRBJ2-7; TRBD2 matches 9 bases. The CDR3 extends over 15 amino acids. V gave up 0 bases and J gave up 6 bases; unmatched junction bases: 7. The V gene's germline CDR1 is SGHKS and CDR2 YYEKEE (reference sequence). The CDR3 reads CASSLGAGGPAEQYF. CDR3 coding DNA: TGTGCCAGCAGCTTGGGCGCGGGAGGGCCGGCCGAGCAGTACTTC. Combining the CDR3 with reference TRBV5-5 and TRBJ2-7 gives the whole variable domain DAGVTQSPTHLIKTRGQQVTLRCSPISGHKSVSWYQQVLGQGPQFIFQYYEKEERGRGNFPDRFSARQFPNYSSELNVNALLLGDSALYLCASSLGAGGPAEQYFGPGTRLTVT.

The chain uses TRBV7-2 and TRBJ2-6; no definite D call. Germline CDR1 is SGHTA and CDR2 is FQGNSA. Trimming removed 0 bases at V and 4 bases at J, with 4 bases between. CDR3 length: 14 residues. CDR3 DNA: TGTGCCAGCAGCTTAGCCCCCGGGGCCAACGTCCTGACTTTC. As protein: CASSLAPGANVLTF. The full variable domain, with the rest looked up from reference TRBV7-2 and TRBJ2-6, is GAGVSQSPSNKVTEKGKDVELRCDPISGHTALYWYRQSLGQGLEFLIYFQGNSAPDKSGLPSDRFSAERTGGSVSTLTIQRTQQEDSAVYLCASSLAPGANVLTFGAGSRLTVL.

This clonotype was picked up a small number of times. CDR3 DNA: TGTGCCAGCAGTCGGACAGGGCTTAACACCGGGGAGCTGTTTTTT. This gives the protein CASSRTGLNTGELFF. V usage is TRBV12-3 or TRBV12-4 and J usage is TRBJ2-2; 8 bases align to TRBD1. CDR3 length: 15 residues. The V segment lost 5 bases and the J segment 2 bases; nucleotides outside the gene matches: 4.

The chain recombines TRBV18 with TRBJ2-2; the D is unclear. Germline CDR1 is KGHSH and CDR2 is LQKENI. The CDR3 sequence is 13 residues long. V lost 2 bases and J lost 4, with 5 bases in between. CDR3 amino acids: CASSPGSTGELFF. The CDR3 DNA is TGTGCCAGCTCACCAGGAAGCACCGGGGAGCTGTTTTTT.

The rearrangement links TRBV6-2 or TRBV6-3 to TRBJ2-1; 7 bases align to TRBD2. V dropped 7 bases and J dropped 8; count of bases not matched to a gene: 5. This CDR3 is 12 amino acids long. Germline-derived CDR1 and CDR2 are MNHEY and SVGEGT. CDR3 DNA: TGTGCCAGCAAGACTAGCATTCATGAGCAGTTCTTC. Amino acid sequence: CASKTSIHEQFF.

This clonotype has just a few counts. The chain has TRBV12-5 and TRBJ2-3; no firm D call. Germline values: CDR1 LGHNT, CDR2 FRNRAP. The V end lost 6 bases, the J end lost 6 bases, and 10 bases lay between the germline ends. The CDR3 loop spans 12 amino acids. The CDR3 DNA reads TGTGCTAGTGGCCTCCCTCCGGATACGCAGTATTTT. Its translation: CASGLPPDTQYF.

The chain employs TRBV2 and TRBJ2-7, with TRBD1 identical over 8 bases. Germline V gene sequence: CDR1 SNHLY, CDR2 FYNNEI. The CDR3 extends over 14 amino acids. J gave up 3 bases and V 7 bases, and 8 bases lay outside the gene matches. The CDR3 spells CASTQDRADYEQYF. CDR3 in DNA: TGTGCCAGCACCCAGGACAGGGCGGACTACGAGCAGTACTTC.

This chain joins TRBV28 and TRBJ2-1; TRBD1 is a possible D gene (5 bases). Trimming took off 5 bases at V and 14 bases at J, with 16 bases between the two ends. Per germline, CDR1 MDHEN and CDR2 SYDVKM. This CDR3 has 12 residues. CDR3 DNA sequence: TGTGCCAGCAGTAATACAGGTCGCTGGGAGTTCTTC. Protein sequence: CASSNTGRWEFF.

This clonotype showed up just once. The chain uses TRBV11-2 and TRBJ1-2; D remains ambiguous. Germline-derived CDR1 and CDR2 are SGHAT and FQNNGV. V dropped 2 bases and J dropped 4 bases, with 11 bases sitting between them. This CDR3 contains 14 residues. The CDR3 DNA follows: TGTGCCAGCAGCTTATCCGGCAGAAGCTATGGCTACACCTTC. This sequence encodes CASSLSGRSYGYTF.

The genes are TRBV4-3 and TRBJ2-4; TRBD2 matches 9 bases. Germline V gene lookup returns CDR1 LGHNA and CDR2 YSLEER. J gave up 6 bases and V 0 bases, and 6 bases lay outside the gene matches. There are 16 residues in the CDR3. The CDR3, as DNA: TGCGCCAGCAGCCAAGATAAGGGGACTAGCCTAAACATTCAGTACTTC. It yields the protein CASSQDKGTSLNIQYF.

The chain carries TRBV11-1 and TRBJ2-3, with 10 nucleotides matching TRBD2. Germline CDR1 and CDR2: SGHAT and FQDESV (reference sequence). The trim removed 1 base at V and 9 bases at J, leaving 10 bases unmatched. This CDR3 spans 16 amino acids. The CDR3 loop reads CASSLGPSGRRGTQYF. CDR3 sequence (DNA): TGTGCCAGCAGCTTAGGCCCTAGCGGGAGACGAGGCACGCAGTATTTT.

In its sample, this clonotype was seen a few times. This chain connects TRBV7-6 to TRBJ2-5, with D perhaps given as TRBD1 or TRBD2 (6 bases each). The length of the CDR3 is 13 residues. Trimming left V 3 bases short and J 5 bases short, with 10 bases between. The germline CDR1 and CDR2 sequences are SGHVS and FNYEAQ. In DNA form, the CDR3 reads TGTGCCAGCAGCTTCCGGGGGCACGAGACCCAGTACTTC. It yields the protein CASSFRGHETQYF.

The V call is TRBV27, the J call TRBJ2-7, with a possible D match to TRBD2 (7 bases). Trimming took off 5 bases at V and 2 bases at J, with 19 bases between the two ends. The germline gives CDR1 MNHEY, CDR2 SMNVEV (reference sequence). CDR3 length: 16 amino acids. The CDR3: CASSLGPRGGPYEQYF. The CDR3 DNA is TGTGCCAGCAGTCTGGGCCCCAGGGGAGGGCCCTACGAGCAGTACTTC.

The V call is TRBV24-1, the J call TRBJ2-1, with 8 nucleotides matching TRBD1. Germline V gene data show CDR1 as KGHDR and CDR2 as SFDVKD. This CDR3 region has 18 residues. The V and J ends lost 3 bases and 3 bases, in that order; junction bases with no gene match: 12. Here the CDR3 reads CATSDTLLVGQGYNEQFF. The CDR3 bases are TGTGCCACCAGTGATACTCTCTTGGTTGGACAGGGCTACAATGAGCAGTTCTTC.

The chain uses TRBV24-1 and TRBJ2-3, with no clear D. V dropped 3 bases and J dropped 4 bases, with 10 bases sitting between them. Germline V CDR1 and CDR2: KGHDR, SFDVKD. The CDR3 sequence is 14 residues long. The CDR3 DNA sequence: TGTGCCACCAGTGATGGCAGTTGGGCAGATACGCAGTATTTT. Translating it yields CATSDGSWADTQYF.